A selection of T cell receptor beta chains follows, all from one sample in a study of human T cells and chemical hapten exposure. MiXCR, applied by TCRdb to the RACE reads, yields one record per CDR3 protein. The data show roughly 100,000 distinct CDR3 sequences, about 12% seen once. This specimen consisted of whole blood, obtained in connection with sensitization to the hapten diphenylcyclopropenone (DPC). The receptors shown here come from a woman aged 45-65 years with alopecia areata. Some clones in this sample may be carry-over from other donors' samples. Each CDR3 is given with its conserved first and last residue. D genes are given only for firm matches. Clone size is stated in some rows and not others, as once, few, many or a class when expanded.

clone size	D gene	V gene	J gene	CDR3 protein	CDR3 DNA
NA	NA	TRBV28	TRBJ2-7	CASSLLGVHEQYF	TGTGCCAGCAGTTTACTAGGGGTCCACGAGCAGTACTTC
NA	NA	TRBV12-3/TRBV12-4	TRBJ2-3	CASSLGPSPDTQYF	TGTGCCAGCAGTTTAGGGCCGTCCCCAGATACGCAGTATTTT
NA	TRBD1	TRBV2	TRBJ1-5	CASSVTGTGNGNQPQHF	TGTGCCAGCAGTGTTACCGGGACAGGGAATGGCAATCAGCCCCAGCATTTT
once	NA	TRBV28	TRBJ2-4	CASSFQGHIRYF	TGTGCCAGCAGTTTTCAGGGCCACATTCGGTACTTC
NA	TRBD1	TRBV18	TRBJ1-6	CASSSRDRSNSPLHF	TGTGCCAGCTCATCTCGGGACAGATCGAATTCACCCCTCCACTTT
few	NA	TRBV11-2	TRBJ1-1	CASSLTRHTEAFF	TGTGCCAGCAGCTTAACGCGTCACACTGAAGCTTTCTTT
NA	TRBD2	TRBV5-1	TRBJ2-1	CASSLAGGNYNEQFF	TGCGCCAGCAGCTTGGCGGGAGGGAATTACAATGAGCAGTTCTTC
few	TRBD1	TRBV29-1	TRBJ1-2	CSVVGQSYGYTF	TGCAGCGTTGTGGGACAGTCATATGGCTACACCTTC
many	TRBD2	TRBV7-6	TRBJ2-7	CASSPRLAGSYEQYF	TGTGCCAGCAGCCCCCGACTAGCGGGTTCCTACGAGCAGTACTTC
NA	NA	TRBV7-2	TRBJ1-1	CASSLAPGQNTEAFF	TGTGCCAGCAGCTTAGCGCCGGGACAGAACACTGAAGCTTTCTTT
many	NA	TRBV12-3/TRBV12-4	TRBJ1-1	CASSAQATEAFF	TGTGCCAGCAGTGCCCAGGCGACTGAAGCTTTCTTT
few	NA	TRBV24-1	TRBJ2-7	CATSAPAPSYEQYF	TGTGCCACCAGTGCTCCGGCCCCTTCCTACGAGCAGTACTTC
few	TRBD2	TRBV5-5	TRBJ2-3	CASSSGLLAGGIADTQYF	TGTGCCAGCAGCTCAGGACTTCTAGCGGGGGGGATCGCAGATACGCAGTATTTT
many	NA	TRBV12-3/TRBV12-4	TRBJ1-1	CASSFSTNTEAFF	TGTGCCAGCAGTTTCAGTACGAACACTGAAGCTTTCTTT
few	TRBD1	TRBV7-9	TRBJ1-1	CASTKGGTNTEAFF	TGTGCCAGCACTAAAGGGGGCACTAACACTGAAGCTTTCTTT
many	TRBD1	TRBV14	TRBJ2-5	CASSQPGTGYWFEETQYF	TGTGCCAGCAGCCAGCCCGGGACAGGGTATTGGTTTGAAGAGACCCAGTACTTC
few	NA	TRBV2	TRBJ1-5	CASSERTLDQPQHF	TGTGCCAGCAGTGAAAGGACACTTGATCAGCCCCAGCATTTT
few	TRBD1	TRBV12-3/TRBV12-4	TRBJ2-7	CASSPRTGPYEQYF	TGTGCCAGCAGTCCGCGGACAGGGCCCTACGAGCAGTACTTC
NA	NA	TRBV6-5	TRBJ1-5	CASSYREPVKEGPQHF	TGTGCCAGCAGTTACCGAGAGCCAGTGAAGGAAGGGCCCCAGCATTTT
few	NA	TRBV12-3/TRBV12-4	TRBJ1-1	CASSFDSYTEAFF	TGTGCCAGCAGTTTTGACAGCTACACTGAAGCTTTCTTT
NA	NA	TRBV9	TRBJ2-1	CASSAPPPHEQFF	TGTGCCAGCAGCGCCCCACCCCCACATGAGCAGTTCTTC
NA	NA	TRBV7-9	TRBJ2-7	CASSLAVSSYEQYF	TGTGCCAGCAGCTTAGCGGTAAGCTCCTACGAGCAGTACTTC
NA	NA	TRBV6-6	TRBJ2-5	CASRGEAQYF	TGTGCCAGCAGGGGCGAGGCCCAGTACTTC
NA	NA	TRBV7-9	TRBJ2-6	CASSLLLATGANVLTF	TGTGCCAGCAGCTTACTTCTAGCTACTGGGGCCAACGTCCTGACTTTC
many	NA	TRBV28	TRBJ2-4	CASSSGGTLAKNIQYF	TGTGCCAGCAGTTCCGGGGGTACCTTAGCCAAAAACATTCAGTACTTC
few	TRBD1	TRBV6-5	TRBJ1-3	CAVSTGLSGNTIYF	TGTGCCGTATCGACAGGGCTCTCTGGAAACACCATATATTTT
few	TRBD1	TRBV28	TRBJ2-3	CASRSDRGHGDTQYF	TGTGCCAGCAGATCTGACAGGGGGCATGGAGATACGCAGTATTTT
few	TRBD2	TRBV6-6	TRBJ2-5	CALAGGTQETQYF	TGTGCGCTAGCGGGGGGGACCCAAGAGACCCAGTACTTC